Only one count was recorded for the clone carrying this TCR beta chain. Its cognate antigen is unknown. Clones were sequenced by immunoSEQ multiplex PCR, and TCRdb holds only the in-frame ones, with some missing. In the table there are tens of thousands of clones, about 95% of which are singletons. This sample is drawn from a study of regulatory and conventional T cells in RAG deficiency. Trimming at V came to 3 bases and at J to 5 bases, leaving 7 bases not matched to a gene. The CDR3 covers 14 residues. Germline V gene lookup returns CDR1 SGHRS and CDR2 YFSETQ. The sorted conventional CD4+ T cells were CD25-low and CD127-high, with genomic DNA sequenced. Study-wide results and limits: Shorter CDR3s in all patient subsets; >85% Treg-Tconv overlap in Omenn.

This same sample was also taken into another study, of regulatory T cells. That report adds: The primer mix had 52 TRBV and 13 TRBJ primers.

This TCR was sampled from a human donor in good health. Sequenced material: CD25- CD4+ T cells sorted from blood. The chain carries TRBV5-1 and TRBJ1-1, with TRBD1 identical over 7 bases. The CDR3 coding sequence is TGCGCCAGCAGCTACCTGGGGACAGAGACTGAAGCTTTCTTT. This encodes CASSYLGTETEAFF.